These T cell receptor beta chains were read from a single sample in a study of identical twins. Each CDR3 protein is one row after TCRdb ran MiXCR on the 5' RACE reads. The data contain hundreds of thousands of distinct CDR3 sequences, approximately 6.8% of them singletons. These data were also reused for a study on yellow fever vaccine responses in identical twins.

The source material was CD8+ T cells sorted from blood. These receptors were obtained from a woman between 18 and 30 years old in good health. CDR3s include the opening cysteine and the closing phenylalanine or tryptophan. A D gene is named only where the DNA matches it firmly. Clone sizes are given selectively: once, few, many, or a class where the clone is expanded.

CDR3 protein: CASSHGQGANSPLHF
CDR3 DNA: TGTGCCAGCAGTCACGGACAGGGGGCTAATTCACCCCTCCACTTT
V gene: TRBV6-5
clone size: .
D gene: TRBD1
J gene: TRBJ1-6

CDR3 protein: CASQDRESYNEQFF
CDR3 DNA: TGTGCCAGTCAAGACAGGGAGTCCTACAATGAGCAGTTCTTC
V gene: TRBV19
clone size: few
D gene: TRBD1
J gene: TRBJ2-1

CDR3 protein: CASSLFTGRRNSPLHF
CDR3 DNA: TGTGCCAGCAGTTTATTCACAGGGAGGCGAAATTCACCCCTCCACTTT
V gene: TRBV28
clone size: few
D gene: .
J gene: TRBJ1-6

CDR3 protein: CASSLDLRGSNYGYTF
CDR3 DNA: TGTGCCAGCAGCTTGGACCTGAGGGGTTCTAACTATGGCTACACCTTC
V gene: TRBV5-5
clone size: many
D gene: .
J gene: TRBJ1-2

CDR3 protein: CASRRGGGTEAFF
CDR3 DNA: TGTGCCAGCAGAAGGGGAGGGGGGACTGAAGCTTTCTTT
V gene: TRBV12-3/TRBV12-4
clone size: many
D gene: .
J gene: TRBJ1-1

CDR3 protein: CASSSYHNEQFF
CDR3 DNA: TGTGCCAGCAGCTCCTACCACAATGAGCAGTTCTTC
V gene: TRBV7-8
clone size: few
D gene: .
J gene: TRBJ2-1

CDR3 protein: CSVAEAEIQQYF
CDR3 DNA: TGCAGCGTTGCGGAGGCAGAGATACAGCAGTACTTC
V gene: TRBV29-1
clone size: few
D gene: .
J gene: TRBJ2-7

CDR3 protein: CASSLGLAELDIYSTDTQYF
CDR3 DNA: TGCGCCAGCAGCTTAGGACTAGCGGAGCTTGATATCTATAGCACAGATACGCAGTATTTT
V gene: TRBV5-1
clone size: .
D gene: TRBD2
J gene: TRBJ2-3

CDR3 protein: CASSQDSRTDEQYF
CDR3 DNA: TGTGCCAGCAGCCAAGACTCCCGGACAGACGAGCAGTACTTC
V gene: TRBV3-1
clone size: many
D gene: .
J gene: TRBJ2-7

CDR3 protein: CASSATGLAGPTGELFF
CDR3 DNA: TGTGCCAGCAGCGCCACTGGACTAGCGGGACCCACCGGGGAGCTGTTTTTT
V gene: TRBV9
clone size: many
D gene: TRBD2
J gene: TRBJ2-2

CDR3 protein: CASSLFGLAVTYNEQFF
CDR3 DNA: TGTGCCAGCAGCCTCTTTGGACTAGCGGTTACCTACAATGAGCAGTTCTTC
V gene: TRBV6-2/TRBV6-3
clone size: few
D gene: TRBD2
J gene: TRBJ2-1

CDR3 protein: CASSPGPTLSRYEQFF
CDR3 DNA: TGTGCCAGCAGTCCCGGACCCACCTTGTCGCGGTATGAGCAGTTCTTC
V gene: TRBV28
clone size: many
D gene: .
J gene: TRBJ2-1

CDR3 protein: CASSTTKGLAARRDEQFF
CDR3 DNA: TGTGCCAGCAGCACTACCAAGGGACTAGCGGCGCGACGGGATGAGCAGTTCTTC
V gene: TRBV11-1
clone size: .
D gene: TRBD2
J gene: TRBJ2-1

CDR3 protein: CASSPGTSLHNEQFF
CDR3 DNA: TGTGCCAGCAGCCCAGGGACTAGTCTCCACAATGAGCAGTTCTTC
V gene: TRBV13
clone size: .
D gene: TRBD2
J gene: TRBJ2-1

CDR3 protein: CASSLNTGDQYF
CDR3 DNA: TGCGCCAGCAGCTTGAATACCGGGGACCAGTACTTC
V gene: TRBV5-1
clone size: many
D gene: .
J gene: TRBJ2-5